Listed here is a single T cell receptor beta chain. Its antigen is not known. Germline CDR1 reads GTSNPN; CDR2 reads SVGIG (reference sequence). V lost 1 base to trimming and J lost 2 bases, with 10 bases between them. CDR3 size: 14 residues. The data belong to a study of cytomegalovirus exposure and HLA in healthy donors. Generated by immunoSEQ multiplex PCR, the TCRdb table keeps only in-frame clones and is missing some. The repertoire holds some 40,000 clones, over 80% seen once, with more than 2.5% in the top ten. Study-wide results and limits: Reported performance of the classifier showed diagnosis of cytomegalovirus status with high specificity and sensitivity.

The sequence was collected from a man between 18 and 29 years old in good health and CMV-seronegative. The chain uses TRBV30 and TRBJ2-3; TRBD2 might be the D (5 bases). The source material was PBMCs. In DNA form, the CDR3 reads TGTGCCTGGAGTGCGGACGGGAACACAGATACGCAGTATTTT. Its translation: CAWSADGNTDTQYF.